The clone carrying this T cell receptor (beta chain) was recorded only once. Its cognate antigen is unknown. TCRdb keeps only in-frame clones here, not all; method: immunoSEQ multiplex PCR. The sample yields approximately 46,000 clones, 70% to 80% seen once. These data originate in a study of OX40 agonist ivuxolimab in advanced cancers. Study information: Three patients showed partial responses: one hepatocellular carcinoma and two cutaneous melanoma cases. Notes on the study in general: The antigens recognized by the expanded peripheral T cells, that is their antigen specificity, were not determined.

The germline V gene encodes CDR1 SGDLS and CDR2 YYNGEE. This CDR3 region has 14 residues. V was clipped by 1 base and J by 7 bases; unmatched bases: 5. The receptor was isolated from an adult with an advanced solid tumor such as melanoma, head and neck, liver or kidney cancer. The chain uses TRBV9 and TRBJ2-7; TRBD1 agrees at 10 bases. The specimen comprised CD4+ or CD8+ T cells sorted from blood, sampled in a trial of the OX40 agonist ivuxolimab. The CDR3 nucleotides read TGTGCCAGCAGCGTAAGGACAGGGGGAAGTGAGCAGTACTTC. Translation gives CASSVRTGGSEQYF. Variable domain in full (rest from reference TRBV9 and TRBJ2-7): DSGVTQTPKHLITATGQRVTLRCSPRSGDLSVYWYQQSLDQGLQFLIQYYNGEERAKGNILERFSAQQFPDLHSELNLSSLELGDSALYFCASSVRTGGSEQYFGPGTRLTVT.